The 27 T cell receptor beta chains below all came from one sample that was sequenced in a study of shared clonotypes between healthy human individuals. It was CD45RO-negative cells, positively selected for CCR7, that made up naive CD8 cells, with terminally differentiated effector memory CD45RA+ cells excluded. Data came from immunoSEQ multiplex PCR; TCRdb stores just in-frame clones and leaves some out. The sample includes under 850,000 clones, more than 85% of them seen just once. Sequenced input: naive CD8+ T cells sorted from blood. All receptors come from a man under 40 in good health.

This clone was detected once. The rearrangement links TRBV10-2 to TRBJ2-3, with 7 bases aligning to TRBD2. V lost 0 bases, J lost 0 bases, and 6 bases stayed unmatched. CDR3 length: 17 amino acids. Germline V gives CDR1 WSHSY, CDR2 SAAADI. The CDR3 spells CASSESRAGVSTDTQYF. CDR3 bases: TGCGCCAGCAGTGAGTCTCGGGCGGGAGTGAGCACAGATACGCAGTATTTT.

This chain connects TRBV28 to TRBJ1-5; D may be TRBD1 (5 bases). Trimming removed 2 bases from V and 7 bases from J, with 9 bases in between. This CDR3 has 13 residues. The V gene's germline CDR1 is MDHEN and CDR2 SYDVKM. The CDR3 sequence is CASSLAGEQPQHF. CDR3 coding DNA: TGTGCCAGCAGTTTAGCGGGGGAGCAGCCCCAGCATTTT.

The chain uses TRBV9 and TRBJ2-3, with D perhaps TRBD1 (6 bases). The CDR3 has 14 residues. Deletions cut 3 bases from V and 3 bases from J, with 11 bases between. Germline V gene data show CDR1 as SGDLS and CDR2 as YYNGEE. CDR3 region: CASSDRTETDTQYF. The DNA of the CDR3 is TGTGCCAGCAGCGACAGGACAGAGACAGATACGCAGTATTTT.

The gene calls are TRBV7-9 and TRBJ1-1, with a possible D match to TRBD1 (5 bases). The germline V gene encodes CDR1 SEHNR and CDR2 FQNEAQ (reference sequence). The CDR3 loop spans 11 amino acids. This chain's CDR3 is CGTRQGVEAFF. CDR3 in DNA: TGTGGGACGCGGCAGGGAGTTGAAGCTTTCTTT.

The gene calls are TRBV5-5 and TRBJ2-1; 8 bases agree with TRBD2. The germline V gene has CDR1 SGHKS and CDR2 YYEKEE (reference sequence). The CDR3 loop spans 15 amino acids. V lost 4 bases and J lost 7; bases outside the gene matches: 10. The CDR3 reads CASSGGGTSLNEQFF. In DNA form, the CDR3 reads TGTGCCAGCAGCGGGGGCGGGACTAGTCTTAATGAGCAGTTCTTC.

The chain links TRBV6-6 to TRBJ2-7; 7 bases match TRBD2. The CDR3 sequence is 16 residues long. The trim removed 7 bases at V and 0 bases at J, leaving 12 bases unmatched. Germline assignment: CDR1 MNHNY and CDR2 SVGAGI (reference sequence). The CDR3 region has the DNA TGTGCCAGCAAGCAGGACGGGACTACCTACTCCTACGAGCAGTACTTC. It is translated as CASKQDGTTYSYEQYF.

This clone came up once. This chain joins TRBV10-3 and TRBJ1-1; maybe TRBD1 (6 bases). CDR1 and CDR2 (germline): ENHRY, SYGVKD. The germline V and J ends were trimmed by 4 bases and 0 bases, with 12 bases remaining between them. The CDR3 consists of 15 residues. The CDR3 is CAISGTGNMNTEAFF. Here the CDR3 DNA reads TGTGCCATCAGTGGAACAGGGAACATGAACACTGAAGCTTTCTTT.

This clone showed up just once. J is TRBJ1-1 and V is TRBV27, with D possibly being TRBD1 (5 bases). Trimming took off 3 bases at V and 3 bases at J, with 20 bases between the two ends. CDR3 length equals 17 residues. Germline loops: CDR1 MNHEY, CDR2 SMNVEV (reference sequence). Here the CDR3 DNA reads TGTGCCAGCAGTTTGTTGGGGGTCGGGGGGTCAGACACTGAAGCTTTCTTT. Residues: CASSLLGVGGSDTEAFF.

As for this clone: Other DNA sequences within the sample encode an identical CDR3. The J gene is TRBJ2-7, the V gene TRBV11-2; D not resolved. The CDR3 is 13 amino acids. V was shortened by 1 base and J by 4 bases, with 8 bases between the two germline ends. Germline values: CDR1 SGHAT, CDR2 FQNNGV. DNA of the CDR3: TGTGCCAGCAGCTTAGGGGGTGTATACGAGCAGTACTTC. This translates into CASSLGGVYEQYF.

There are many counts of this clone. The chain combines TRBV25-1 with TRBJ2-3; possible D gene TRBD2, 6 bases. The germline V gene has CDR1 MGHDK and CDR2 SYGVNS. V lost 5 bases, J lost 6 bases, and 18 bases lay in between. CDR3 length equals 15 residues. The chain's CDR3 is CASSNATGGGDTQYF. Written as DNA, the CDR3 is TGTGCCAGCAGTAACGCTACCGGTGGAGGGGATACGCAGTATTTT. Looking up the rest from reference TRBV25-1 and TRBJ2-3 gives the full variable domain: EADIYQTPRYLVIGTGKKITLECSQTMGHDKMYWYQQDPGMELHLIHYSYGVNSTEKGDLSSESTVSRIRTEHFPLTLESARPSHTSQYLCASSNATGGGDTQYFGPGTRLTVL.

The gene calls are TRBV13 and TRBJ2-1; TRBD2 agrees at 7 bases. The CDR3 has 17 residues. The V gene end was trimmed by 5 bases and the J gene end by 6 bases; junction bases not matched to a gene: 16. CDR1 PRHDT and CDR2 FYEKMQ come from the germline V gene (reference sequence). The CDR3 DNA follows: TGTGCCAGCAGCCCCTTACCCGGGCGGGAGTACGGCAATGAGCAGTTCTTC. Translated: CASSPLPGREYGNEQFF.

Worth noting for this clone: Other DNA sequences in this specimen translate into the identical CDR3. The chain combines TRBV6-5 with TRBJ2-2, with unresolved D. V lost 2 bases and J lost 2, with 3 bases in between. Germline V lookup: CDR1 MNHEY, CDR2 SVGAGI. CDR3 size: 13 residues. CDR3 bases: TGTGCCAGCAGTTACGCAAACACCGGGGAGCTGTTTTTT. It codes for CASSYANTGELFF.

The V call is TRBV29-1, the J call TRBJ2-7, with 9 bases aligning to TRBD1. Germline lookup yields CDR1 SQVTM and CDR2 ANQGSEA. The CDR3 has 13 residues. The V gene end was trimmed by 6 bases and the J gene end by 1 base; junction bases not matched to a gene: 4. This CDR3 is CSVGQGLSYEQYF. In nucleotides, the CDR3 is TGCAGCGTGGGACAGGGCCTGTCCTACGAGCAGTACTTC.

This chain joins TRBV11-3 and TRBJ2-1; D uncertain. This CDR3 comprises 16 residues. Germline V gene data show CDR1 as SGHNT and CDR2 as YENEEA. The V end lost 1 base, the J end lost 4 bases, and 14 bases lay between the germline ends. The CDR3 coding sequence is TGTGCCAGCAGCTTAGCTCCAGCGATCGGATACAATGAGCAGTTCTTC. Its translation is CASSLAPAIGYNEQFF.

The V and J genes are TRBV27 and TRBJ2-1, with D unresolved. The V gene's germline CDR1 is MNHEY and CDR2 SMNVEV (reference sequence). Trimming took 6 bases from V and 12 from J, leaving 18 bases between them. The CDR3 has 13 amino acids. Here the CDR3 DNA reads TGTGCCAGCAGCTTGACCCGACTCGGTGGGCAGTTCTTC. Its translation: CASSLTRLGGQFF.

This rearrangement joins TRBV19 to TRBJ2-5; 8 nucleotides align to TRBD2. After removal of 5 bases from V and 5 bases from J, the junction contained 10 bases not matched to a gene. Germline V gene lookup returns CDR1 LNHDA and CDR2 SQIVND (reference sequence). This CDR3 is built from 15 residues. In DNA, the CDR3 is TGTGCCAGTAGTCTAAGGGGACTAGGGTACGAGACCCAGTACTTC. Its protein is CASSLRGLGYETQYF.

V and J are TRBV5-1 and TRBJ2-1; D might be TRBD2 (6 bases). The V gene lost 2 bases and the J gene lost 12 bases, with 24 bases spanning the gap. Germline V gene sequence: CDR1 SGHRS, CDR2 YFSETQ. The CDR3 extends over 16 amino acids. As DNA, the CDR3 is TGCGCCAGCAGCTTAACCGGGACTTCGATCCTGGGCGGGCAGTTCTTC. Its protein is CASSLTGTSILGGQFF.

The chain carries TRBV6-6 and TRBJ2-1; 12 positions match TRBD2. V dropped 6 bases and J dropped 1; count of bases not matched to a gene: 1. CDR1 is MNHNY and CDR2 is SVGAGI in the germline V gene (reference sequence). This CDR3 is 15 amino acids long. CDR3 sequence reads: CASRGLAGSYNEQFF. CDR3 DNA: TGTGCCAGCAGGGGACTAGCGGGTTCCTACAATGAGCAGTTCTTC.

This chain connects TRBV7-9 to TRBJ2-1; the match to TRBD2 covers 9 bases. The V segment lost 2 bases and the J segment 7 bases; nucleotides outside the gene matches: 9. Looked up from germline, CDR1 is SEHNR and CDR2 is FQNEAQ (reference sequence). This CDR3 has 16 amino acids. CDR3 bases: TGTGCCAGCAGCTTATCTGGCGGGAGGGCAGCAAATGAGCAGTTCTTC. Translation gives CASSLSGGRAANEQFF. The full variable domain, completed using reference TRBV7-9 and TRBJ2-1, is DTGVSQNPRHKITKRGQNVTFRCDPISEHNRLYWYRQTLGQGPEFLTYFQNEAQLEKSRLLSDRFSAERPKGSFSTLEIQRTEQGDSAMYLCASSLSGGRAANEQFFGPGTRLTVL.

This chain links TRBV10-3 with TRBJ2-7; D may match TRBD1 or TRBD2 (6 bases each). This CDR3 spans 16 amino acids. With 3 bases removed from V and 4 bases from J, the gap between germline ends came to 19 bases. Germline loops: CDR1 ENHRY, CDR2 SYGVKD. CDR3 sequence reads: CAISDPTDRTIYEQYF. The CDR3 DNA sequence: TGTGCCATCAGTGACCCGACAGACAGGACTATATACGAGCAGTACTTC.

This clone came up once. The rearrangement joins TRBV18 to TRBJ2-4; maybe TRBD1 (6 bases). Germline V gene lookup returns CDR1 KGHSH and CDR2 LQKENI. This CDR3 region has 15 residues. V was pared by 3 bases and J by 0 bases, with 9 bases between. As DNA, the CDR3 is TGTGCCAGCTCACCCGGGACAATAGCCAAAAACATTCAGTACTTC. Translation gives CASSPGTIAKNIQYF. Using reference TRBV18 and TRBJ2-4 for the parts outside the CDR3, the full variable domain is NAGVMQNPRHLVRRRGQEARLRCSPMKGHSHVYWYRQLPEEGLKFMVYLQKENIIDESGMPKERFSAEFPKEGPSILRIQQVVRGDSAAYFCASSPGTIAKNIQYFGAGTRLSVL.

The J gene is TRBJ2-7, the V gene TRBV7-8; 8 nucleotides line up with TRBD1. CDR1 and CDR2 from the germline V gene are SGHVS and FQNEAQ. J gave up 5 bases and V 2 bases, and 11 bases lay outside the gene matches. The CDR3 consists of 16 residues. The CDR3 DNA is TGTGCCAGCAGCTTATCCCAGACAGGGGTAGTTCACGAGCAGTACTTC. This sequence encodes CASSLSQTGVVHEQYF.

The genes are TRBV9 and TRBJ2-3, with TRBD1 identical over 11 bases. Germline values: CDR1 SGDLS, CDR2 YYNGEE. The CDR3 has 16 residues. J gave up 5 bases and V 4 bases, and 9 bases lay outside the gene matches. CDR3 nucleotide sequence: TGTGCCAGCAGCCCCCGGACAGGGGGCCTGGGAGATACGCAGTATTTT. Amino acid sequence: CASSPRTGGLGDTQYF.

This CDR3 reads CASSELGEGIADEKLFF. The CDR3 DNA is TGTGCCAGCAGTGAATTGGGGGAGGGAATCGCTGATGAAAAACTGTTTTTT. V gene TRBV25-1 combines with J gene TRBJ1-4; D possibly corresponds to TRBD1 (5 bases). This CDR3 has 17 residues. Trimming cost V 1 base and J 6 bases, with 18 bases left between them. Germline CDR1 is MGHDK and CDR2 is SYGVNS.

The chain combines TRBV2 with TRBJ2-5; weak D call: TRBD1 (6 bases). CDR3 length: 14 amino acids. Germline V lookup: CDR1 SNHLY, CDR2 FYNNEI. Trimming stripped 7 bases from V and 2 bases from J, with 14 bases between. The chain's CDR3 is CASTNRVRQETQYF. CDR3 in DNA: TGTGCCAGCACTAACAGGGTTCGGCAAGAGACCCAGTACTTC.

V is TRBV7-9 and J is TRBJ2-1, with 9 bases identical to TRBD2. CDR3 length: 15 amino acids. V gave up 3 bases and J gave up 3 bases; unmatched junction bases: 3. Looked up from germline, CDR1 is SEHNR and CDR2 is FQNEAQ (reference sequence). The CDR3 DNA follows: TGTGCCAGCAGCTTCGGGACTAGCAACTACAATGAGCAGTTCTTC. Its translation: CASSFGTSNYNEQFF.

The CDR3 here is CASSPRQIIGPNEQFF. CDR3 nucleotides: TGTGCCAGCAGTCCCCGTCAGATAATCGGGCCTAATGAGCAGTTCTTC. This chain links TRBV27 with TRBJ2-1; no reliable D call. The V gene's germline CDR1 is MNHEY and CDR2 SMNVEV (reference sequence). V gave up 5 bases and J gave up 7 bases, with 21 bases separating them. The CDR3 sequence is 16 residues long.